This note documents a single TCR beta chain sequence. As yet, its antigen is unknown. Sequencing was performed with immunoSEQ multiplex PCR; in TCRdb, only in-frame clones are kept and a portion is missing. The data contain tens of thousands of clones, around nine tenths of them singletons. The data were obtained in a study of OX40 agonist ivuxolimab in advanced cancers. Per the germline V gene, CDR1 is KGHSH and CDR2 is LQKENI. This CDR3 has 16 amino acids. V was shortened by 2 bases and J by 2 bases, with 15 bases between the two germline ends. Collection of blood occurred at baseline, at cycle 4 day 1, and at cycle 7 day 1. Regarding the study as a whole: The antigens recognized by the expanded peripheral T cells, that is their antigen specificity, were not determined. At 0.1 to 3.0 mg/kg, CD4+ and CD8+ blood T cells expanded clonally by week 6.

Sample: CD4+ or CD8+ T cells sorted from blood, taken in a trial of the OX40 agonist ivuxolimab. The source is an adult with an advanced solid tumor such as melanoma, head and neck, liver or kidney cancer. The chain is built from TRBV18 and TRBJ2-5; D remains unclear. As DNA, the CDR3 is TGTGCCAGCTCACCAATGGCGGCTAACACTCAAGAGACCCAGTACTTC. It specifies CASSPMAANTQETQYF. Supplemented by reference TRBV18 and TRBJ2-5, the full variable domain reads NAGVMQNPRHLVRRRGQEARLRCSPMKGHSHVYWYRQLPEEGLKFMVYLQKENIIDESGMPKERFSAEFPKEGPSILRIQQVVRGDSAAYFCASSPMAANTQETQYFGPGTRLLVL.